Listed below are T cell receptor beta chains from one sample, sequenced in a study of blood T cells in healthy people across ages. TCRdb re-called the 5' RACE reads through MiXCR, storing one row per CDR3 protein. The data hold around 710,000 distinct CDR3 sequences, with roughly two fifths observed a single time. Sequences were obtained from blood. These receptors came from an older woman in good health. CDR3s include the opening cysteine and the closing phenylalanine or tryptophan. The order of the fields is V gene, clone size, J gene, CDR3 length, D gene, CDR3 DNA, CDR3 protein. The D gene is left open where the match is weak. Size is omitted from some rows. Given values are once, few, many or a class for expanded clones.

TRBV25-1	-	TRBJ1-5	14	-	TGTGCCAGCAGTGAAAGTATTAGCAATCAGCCCCAGCATTTT	CASSESISNQPQHF
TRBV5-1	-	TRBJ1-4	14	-	TGCGCCAGCAGCCCCGACAGACGGGATGAAAAATTGTTTTTT	CASSPDRRDEKLFF
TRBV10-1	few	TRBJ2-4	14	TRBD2	TGCGCCAGCAGTGAGGAGACTAGCGGAAACATTCAGTACTTC	CASSEETSGNIQYF
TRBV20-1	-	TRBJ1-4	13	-	TGCAGTGCTAGAGTCAGGGAGAGTGAAAAACTGTTTTTT	CSARVRESEKLFF
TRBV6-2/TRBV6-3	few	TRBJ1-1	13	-	TGTGCCAGCACTGAGGGCTGGAAAACTGAAGCTTTCTTT	CASTEGWKTEAFF
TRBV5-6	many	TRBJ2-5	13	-	TGTGCCAGCAGCTCGAACAGTCAAGAGACCCAGTACTTC	CASSSNSQETQYF
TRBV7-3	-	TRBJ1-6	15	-	TGTGCCAGCAGCTTAGATGCAGGGGCAAATTCACCCCTCCACTTT	CASSLDAGANSPLHF
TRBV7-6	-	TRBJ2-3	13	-	TGTGCCAGCAGCTTAGTGCGGCAAGATACGCAGTATTTT	CASSLVRQDTQYF
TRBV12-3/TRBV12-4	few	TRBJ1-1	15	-	TGTGCCAGCACCCCTAGAGACGGAGTATCCAATGAAGCTTTCTTT	CASTPRDGVSNEAFF
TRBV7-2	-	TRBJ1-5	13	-	TGTGCCAGCAGCGGAGGATGGGAACAGCCCCAGCATTTT	CASSGGWEQPQHF
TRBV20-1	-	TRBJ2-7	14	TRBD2	TGCAGTGCTAAGGTGACTAGCGGACCTTACGAGCAGTACTTC	CSAKVTSGPYEQYF
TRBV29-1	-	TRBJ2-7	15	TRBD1	TGCAGCGTTGAAGACCGACAGGGAATCGCCTACGAGCAGTACTTC	CSVEDRQGIAYEQYF
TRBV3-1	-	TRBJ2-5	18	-	TGTGCCAGCAGCCAAGGGGACTTGGGGACCCTGGGACAAGAGACCCAGTACTTC	CASSQGDLGTLGQETQYF
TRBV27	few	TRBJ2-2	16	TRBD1	TGTGCCAGCAGGTTCAACCAGGGGGCCGACACCGGGGAGCTGTTTTTT	CASRFNQGADTGELFF
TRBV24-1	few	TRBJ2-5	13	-	TGTGCCACCAGTGATACCAACCAAGAGACCCAGTACTTC	CATSDTNQETQYF
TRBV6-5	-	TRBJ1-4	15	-	TGTGCCAGCAGTTACTTGGGGGAGTCGGGTGAAAAACTGTTTTTT	CASSYLGESGEKLFF
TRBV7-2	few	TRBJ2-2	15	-	TGTGCCAGCAGCTTAGGGGCAGGATACCGGGTGGAGCTGTTTTTT	CASSLGAGYRVELFF
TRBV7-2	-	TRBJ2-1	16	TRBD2	TGTGCCAGCAGCATGGCACTAGCGGGACGGCGCAATGAGCAGTTCTTC	CASSMALAGRRNEQFF
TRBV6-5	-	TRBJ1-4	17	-	TGTGCCAGCAGTTACCGGCCCCCAGGGGCTAAGAATGAAAAACTGTTTTTT	CASSYRPPGAKNEKLFF
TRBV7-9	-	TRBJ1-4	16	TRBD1	TGTGCCAGCAGCTTACTTCAGGGGGCCGATAATGAAAAACTGTTTTTT	CASSLLQGADNEKLFF
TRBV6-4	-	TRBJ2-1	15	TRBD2	TGTGCCAACAGTGAAATGGTAGCGGGGGAGGAGGAGCAGTTCTTC	CANSEMVAGEEEQFF
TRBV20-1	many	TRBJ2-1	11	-	TGCAGTGCTAGAGAACCGGAAGGGCAGTTCTTC	CSAREPEGQFF
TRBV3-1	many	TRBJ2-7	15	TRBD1	TGTGCCAGCAGCCAAGATGAGGACAGGGCGAGCGAGCAGTACTTC	CASSQDEDRASEQYF
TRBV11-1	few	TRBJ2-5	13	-	TGTGCCAGCAGCCAAAGGAGTAGTGAGACCCAGTACTTC	CASSQRSSETQYF
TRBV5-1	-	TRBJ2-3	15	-	TGCGCCAGCAGCCCATCCCGACGGACCACAGATACGCAGTATTTT	CASSPSRRTTDTQYF
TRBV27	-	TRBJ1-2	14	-	TGTGCCAGCAGTTTATTTGGCCAGACCTATGGCTACACCTTC	CASSLFGQTYGYTF
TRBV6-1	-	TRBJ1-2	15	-	TGTGCCAGCAGAACACGACAGGCTCCCCTGTATGGCTACACCTTC	CASRTRQAPLYGYTF
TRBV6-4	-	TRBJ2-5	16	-	TGTGCCAGCAGTGAGAGACCTTCCTCGGCTCAAGAGACCCAGTACTTC	CASSERPSSAQETQYF
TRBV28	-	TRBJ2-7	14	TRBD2	TGTGCCTGCCTAGCGGGAGGTTCCTACAATGAGCAGTACTTC	CACLAGGSYNEQYF
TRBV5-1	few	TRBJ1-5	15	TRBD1	TGCGCCAGCAGCTGGGGGACAGGGGGCGAACAGCCCCAGCATTTT	CASSWGTGGEQPQHF
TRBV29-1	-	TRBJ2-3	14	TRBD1	TGCAGCGCGGAGACCGGGACAGCCACAGATACGCAGTATTTT	CSAETGTATDTQYF
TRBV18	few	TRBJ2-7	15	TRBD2	TGTGCCAGCTCACTCGGTAGCGGGGGAGGGTACGAGCAGTACTTC	CASSLGSGGGYEQYF
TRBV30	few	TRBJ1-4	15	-	TGTGCCTGGAGTGTACAGCCCGCAACTAATGAAAAACTGTTTTTT	CAWSVQPATNEKLFF
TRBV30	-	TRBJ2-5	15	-	TGTGCCTGGAGGAAACTGGGGCAAGACCAAGAGACCCAGTACTTC	CAWRKLGQDQETQYF
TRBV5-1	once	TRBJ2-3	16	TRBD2	TGCGCCGGCAGCTTATTGGGACTAGGGTCTCCAGATACGCAGTATTTT	CAGSLLGLGSPDTQYF
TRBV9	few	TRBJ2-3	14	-	TGTGCCAGCAGCGTAGATTCCCGCCAAGATACGCAGTATTTT	CASSVDSRQDTQYF
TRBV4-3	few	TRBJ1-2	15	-	TGCGCCAGCAGCCAAGCCCGACAGACTAACTATGGCTACACCTTC	CASSQARQTNYGYTF
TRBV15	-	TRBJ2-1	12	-	TGTGCCACCAGCACGACTGGGAATGAGCAGTTCTTC	CATSTTGNEQFF
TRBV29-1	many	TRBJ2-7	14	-	TGCAGCGTTACGGGACTCCCCTACGCCTACGAGCAGTACTTC	CSVTGLPYAYEQYF
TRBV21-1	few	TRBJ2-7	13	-	TGTGCCAGCACGTCGGAGGGCACCTACGAGCAGTACTTC	CASTSEGTYEQYF
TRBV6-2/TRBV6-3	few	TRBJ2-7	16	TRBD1	TGTGCCAGCAGTTCCCGGGACAGGGGCATCTCCTACGAGCAGTACTTC	CASSSRDRGISYEQYF
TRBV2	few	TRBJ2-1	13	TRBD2	TGTGCCAGCAAGAGCGGGGGAAACAATGAGCAGTTCTTC	CASKSGGNNEQFF
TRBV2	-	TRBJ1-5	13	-	TGTGCCAGCAAGGACAGTGCCAATCCGCCCCAGCATTTT	CASKDSANPPQHF
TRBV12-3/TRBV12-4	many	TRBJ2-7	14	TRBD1	TGTGCCAGCAGTACCGGGACAGTCTCCTACGAGCAGTACTTC	CASSTGTVSYEQYF
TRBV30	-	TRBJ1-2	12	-	TGTGCCTGGAGCGACTCAGGGGTTGGCTACACCTTC	CAWSDSGVGYTF
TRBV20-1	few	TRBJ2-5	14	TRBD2	TGCAGTGCTAGAGGTGGGAGGGCAGGGGAGACCCAGTACTTC	CSARGGRAGETQYF
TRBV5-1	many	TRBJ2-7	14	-	TGCGCCAGCAGCCCCGAGGCCAATGGAGGCGAGCAGTACTTC	CASSPEANGGEQYF
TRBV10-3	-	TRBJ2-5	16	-	TGTGCCATCAGTGACGGCGTGTCGATCTTCGAGGAGACCCAGTACTTC	CAISDGVSIFEETQYF